The following is a T cell receptor beta chain sequence with its context. Antigen: not known. The sample belongs to a study of T cells in Graves' hyperthyroidism and ophthalmopathy. Study conclusions and caveats: The majority of expanded thyroid clonotypes above 0.001 also appeared in blood. The model identified upcoming ophthalmopathy a median 6.5 months ahead of onset.

Germline CDR1 and CDR2: MGHRA and YSYEKL. This CDR3 is 14 amino acids long. V was clipped by 3 bases and J by 8 bases; unmatched bases: 2. Over 18 months, lack of ophthalmopathy progression marked Graves' hyperthyroidism as stable. Thyroid ultrasound, orbital computed tomography, clinical symptoms, and serum thyroxine and TRAb underpinned diagnoses. RNA transcripts were the template for amplifying TCR beta CDR3 regions. RT-PCR in the first round (using the HTBI primer set) targeted the TCR CDR3. TCRdb re-derived calls from the multiplex PCR reads in MiXCR, one entry per CDR3 protein. There are a few hundred thousand distinct CDR3 sequences in the sample; about 17% occur only once, and roughly 50% lies in the top ten.

The sample comprised blood. The source of this sequence is a woman aged 50 to 60 with Graves' hyperthyroidism. This chain joins TRBV4-1 and TRBJ1-4; 11 bases fit TRBD1. CDR3 region: CASSQGQGEEKLFF. CDR3 coding DNA: TGCGCCAGCAGCCAGGGACAGGGGGAGGAAAAACTGTTTTTT.